Presented here are 20 T cell receptor beta chains from one specimen sequenced in a study of blood T cell repertoires in COVID-19. Repertoires were generated with immunoSEQ multiplex PCR, while TCRdb's copy carries only in-frame clones and drops some. The repertoire has about 220,000 clones, about three quarters of them found once; the top ten carry over 7%. The sample comprised peripheral blood. The receptors derive from a woman aged 70-85 years with acute or convalescent COVID-19.

The CDR3 loop reads CASSSPRFRGGPYNEQFF. The CDR3 DNA sequence: TGTGCCAGCAGTTCTCCTCGTTTTCGGGGGGGGCCTTACAATGAGCAGTTCTTC. V gene TRBV27 combines with J gene TRBJ2-1, with 8 bases identical to TRBD2. The trim removed 4 bases at V and 4 bases at J, leaving 15 bases unmatched. The germline gives CDR1 MNHEY, CDR2 SMNVEV (reference sequence). The CDR3 consists of 18 residues.

The chain links TRBV20-1 to TRBJ2-7; D is unresolved. V lost 3 bases and J 6 bases, leaving 15 bases between the germline ends. Germline CDR1 DFQATT, CDR2 SNEGSKA (reference sequence). The CDR3 runs to 13 residues. In DNA form, the CDR3 reads TGCAGTGCTAGTCCTAGTGTAGGCGGCGAGCAGTACTTC. Protein: CSASPSVGGEQYF.

The J gene is TRBJ2-5, the V gene TRBV9; 12 bases fit TRBD2. The V segment lost 0 bases and the J segment 5 bases; nucleotides outside the gene matches: 2. Germline CDR1 and CDR2: SGDLS and YYNGEE. The CDR3 is made up of 15 amino acids. For the CDR3, the DNA is TGTGCCAGCAGCGTAGCAGGGACTAGCGGGGAGACCCAGTACTTC. Its protein product is CASSVAGTSGETQYF.

This clone was recorded once. V gene TRBV2 combines with J gene TRBJ2-5; D is perhaps TRBD1 (6 bases). This CDR3 has 14 residues. V gave up 7 bases and J gave up 1 base, with 13 bases separating them. CDR1 is SNHLY and CDR2 is FYNNEI in the germline V gene. This chain's CDR3 is CASTVGQFQETQYF. DNA of the CDR3: TGTGCCAGCACCGTTGGACAGTTCCAAGAGACCCAGTACTTC. Full variable domain (remainder filled in from reference TRBV2 and TRBJ2-5): EPEVTQTPSHQVTQMGQEVILRCVPISNHLYFYWYRQILGQKVEFLVSFYNNEISEKSEIFDDQFSVERPDGSNFTLKIRSTKLEDSAMYFCASTVGQFQETQYFGPGTRLLVL.

This rearrangement joins TRBV6-1 to TRBJ1-2; D possibly corresponds to TRBD1 (6 bases). The germline V gene has CDR1 MNHNS and CDR2 SASEGT. The CDR3 totals 15 residues. V was trimmed by 3 bases and J by 8 bases, leaving 19 bases between them. The CDR3 reads CASSDLTGQVIGYTF. The CDR3 DNA reads TGTGCCAGCAGTGACCTGACGGGACAAGTAATCGGCTACACCTTC.

The V gene is TRBV5-1, the J gene TRBJ1-4, with D possibly TRBD1 on 6 matching bases. Germline CDR1 and CDR2: SGHRS and YFSETQ. The CDR3 spans 14 residues. Trimming removed 4 bases from V and 4 bases from J, with 11 bases in between. The CDR3 here is CASSPTGLNEKLFF. CDR3 nucleotides: TGCGCCAGCAGCCCGACAGGACTTAATGAAAAACTGTTTTTT.

This sequence joins TRBV7-2 and TRBJ2-1, with TRBD1 as a possible D gene (6 bases). CDR1 SGHTA and CDR2 FQGNSA come from the germline V gene. Trimming removed 10 bases at V and 7 bases at J, with 14 bases between. The CDR3 is 12 amino acids. The CDR3 DNA reads TGTGCCACGAGACTTAGGGGGAATGAGCAGTTCTTC. Residues: CATRLRGNEQFF.

V and J are TRBV30 and TRBJ1-4; 10 bases are a match to TRBD1. The ends lost 0 bases at V and 7 bases at J; junction bases unmatched: 2. The CDR3 loop spans 14 amino acids. The germline V gene encodes CDR1 GTSNPN and CDR2 SVGIG (reference sequence). The CDR3 protein is CAWSVGQGTEKLFF. The DNA of the CDR3 is TGTGCCTGGAGTGTGGGACAGGGGACTGAAAAACTGTTTTTT.

This clone was picked up a small number of times. The chain has TRBV5-1 and TRBJ2-3; maybe TRBD1 (6 bases). V gave up 3 bases and J gave up 2 bases, with 10 bases separating them. The CDR3 totals 14 residues. Looked up from germline, CDR1 is SGHRS and CDR2 is YFSETQ. In DNA form, the CDR3 reads TGCGCCAGCAGCTCTGGACAGAACACAGATACGCAGTATTTT. Protein: CASSSGQNTDTQYF.

This clone was seen a handful of times. This sequence joins TRBV2 and TRBJ1-1, with D unresolved. V lost 6 bases and J lost 1, with 6 bases in between. Looked up from germline, CDR1 is SNHLY and CDR2 is FYNNEI. This CDR3 is 12 amino acids long. This CDR3 reads CASRERNTEAFF. The CDR3 DNA is TGTGCCAGCAGGGAGAGGAACACTGAAGCTTTCTTT.

V and J are TRBV6-2 or TRBV6-3 and TRBJ2-2, with 10 bases lining up with TRBD1. The CDR3 extends over 15 amino acids. The germline V gene has CDR1 MNHEY and CDR2 SVGEGT. V dropped 4 bases and J dropped 5; count of bases not matched to a gene: 4. The chain's CDR3 is CASSWGGQGTGELFF. CDR3 nucleotides: TGTGCCAGCAGTTGGGGGGGACAGGGGACCGGGGAGCTGTTTTTT.

V is TRBV27 and J is TRBJ1-1; no reliable D call. The CDR3 has 14 amino acids. Per germline, CDR1 MNHEY and CDR2 SMNVEV (reference sequence). Trimming pared 1 base from V and 5 bases from J, leaving 11 bases between. The chain's CDR3 is CASSLWAGITEAFF. The CDR3 coding sequence is TGTGCCAGCAGTTTATGGGCAGGCATAACTGAAGCTTTCTTT.

The genes are TRBV9 and TRBJ1-6; D is unresolved. The germline gives CDR1 SGDLS, CDR2 YYNGEE. The V end was cut by 4 bases, the J end by 0 bases, with 14 bases between. This CDR3 is 17 amino acids long. The chain's CDR3 is CASSPRTGSSYNSPLHF. CDR3 DNA: TGTGCCAGCAGCCCTCGGACGGGGAGCTCCTATAATTCACCCCTCCACTTT.

The rearrangement links TRBV24-1 to TRBJ1-1, with D tentatively TRBD1 (6 bases). This CDR3 spans 12 amino acids. Trimming shortened V by 4 bases and J by 10 bases, and 12 bases separated the two germline ends. Germline V CDR1 and CDR2: KGHDR, SFDVKD. For the CDR3, the DNA is TGTGCCACCAGTGAGTCAACAGGGCGAGCTTTCTTT. Protein sequence: CATSESTGRAFF.

The rearrangement uses TRBV28 and TRBJ1-6, with a weak D call TRBD1 (6 bases). The CDR3 totals 16 residues. Germline V gene sequence: CDR1 MDHEN, CDR2 SYDVKM. V was trimmed by 5 bases and J by 0 bases, leaving 11 bases between them. CDR3 loop: CASSPQGRSYNSPLHF. Written as DNA, the CDR3 is TGTGCCAGCAGTCCACAGGGCCGCTCCTATAATTCACCCCTCCACTTT. Full variable domain (rest looked up from reference TRBV28 and TRBJ1-6): DVKVTQSSRYLVKRTGEKVFLECVQDMDHENMFWYRQDPGLGLRLIYFSYDVKMKEKGDIPEGYSVSREKKERFSLILESASTNQTSMYLCASSPQGRSYNSPLHFGNGTRLTVT.

CDR3 residues: CASSQRMTGANSPLHF. CDR3 bases: TGTGCCAGCAGCCAAAGGATGACAGGGGCAAATTCACCCCTCCACTTT. J is TRBJ1-6 and V is TRBV3-1 (or the pseudogene TRBV3-2), with TRBD1 matching over 8 bases. The germline V gene encodes CDR1 LGHDT and CDR2 YNNKEL (reference sequence). Trimming cost V 2 bases and J 7 bases; bases outside gene matches: 7. The CDR3 runs 16 residues.

The genes are TRBV10-1 and TRBJ2-7; TRBD2 is a possible D gene (6 bases). Germline CDR1 reads WNHNN; CDR2 reads SYGVQD (reference sequence). The CDR3 totals 15 residues. Trimming took 2 bases from V and 1 from J, leaving 12 bases between them. This CDR3 is CASSERDSISYEQYV. The CDR3, as DNA: TGCGCCAGCAGTGAGAGGGACTCTATTTCCTACGAGCAGTACGTC.

This clone was seen a handful of times. The V call is TRBV7-8, the J call TRBJ1-4; TRBD1 matches at 7 bases. The trim removed 3 bases at V and 8 bases at J, leaving 9 bases unmatched. The length of the CDR3 is 15 residues. Germline CDR1 is SGHVS and CDR2 is FQNEAQ. CDR3 region: CASSFHAGGEEKLFF. The CDR3 bases are TGTGCCAGCAGCTTTCATGCAGGGGGAGAGGAAAAACTGTTTTTT.

V and J are TRBV7-9 and TRBJ2-3; tentatively, D is TRBD2 (5 bases). The V end was cut by 4 bases, the J end by 5 bases, with 16 bases between. Germline CDR1 and CDR2: SEHNR and FQNEAQ (reference sequence). This CDR3 has 15 residues. The CDR3 sequence is CASSSISHAGDTQYF. The DNA for the CDR3 is TGTGCCAGCAGCTCGATATCTCACGCGGGAGATACGCAGTATTTT. The whole variable domain, filled in from reference TRBV7-9 and TRBJ2-3, reads DTGVSQNPRHKITKRGQNVTFRCDPISEHNRLYWYRQTLGQGPEFLTYFQNEAQLEKSRLLSDRFSAERPKGSFSTLEIQRTEQGDSAMYLCASSSISHAGDTQYFGPGTRLTVL.

J is TRBJ2-7 and V is TRBV6-6, with 7 positions matching TRBD2. This CDR3 has 13 amino acids. J was trimmed by 6 bases and V by 4 bases; bases with no gene match: 6. Germline CDR1 MNHNY, CDR2 SVGAGI (reference sequence). CDR3: CASSFGGGGEQYF. For the CDR3, the DNA is TGTGCCAGCAGTTTTGGGGGGGGAGGCGAGCAGTACTTC.